This T cell receptor beta chain stems from a study of graft-versus-host responses after intestinal transplantation. On the study more broadly: Transplants were multivisceral, liver-intestinal, or isolated intestinal.

Sequencing used immunoSEQ multiplex PCR; TCRdb keeps in-frame clones, though not all of them. The table lists some 150,000 clones, about nine tenths of them singletons, with around 0.2% in the top ten. Germline CDR1 is MNHNS and CDR2 is SASEGT. V was clipped by 7 bases and J by 0 bases, with 15 bases between them. The CDR3 loop spans 15 amino acids. This clone was seen once. Its antigen is undetermined. This chain uses TRBV6-1 with TRBJ1-1; D not resolved. This TCR was sampled from a human donor who received an intestinal transplant. The specimen was unstimulated CD4+ T cells sorted from spleen or lymph node cells, collected before intestinal transplant. CDR3 coding DNA: TGTGCCAGCAATACGGGTCCCGGGGTGAACACTGAAGCTTTCTTT. Translated, it gives CASNTGPGVNTEAFF.